The sequence of this TCR beta chain was determined in a study of blood T cell repertoires in COVID-19. Study-level background: COVID-19 samples, acute and convalescent, were from the United States, Italy and Spain.

This clone was counted a single time. One junction end does not reproduce the germline sequence, and a read error may be involved. Authors' processing steps: Reference gene primer amplification gave estimated nucleated cell counts. The protocol was immunoSEQ multiplex PCR, while the TCRdb copy is restricted to in-frame clones and leaves out a portion. V and J calls and clone size are as listed in that table; D and trimming were resolved from the DNA. Of approximately 100,000 clones in the sample, over 75% were seen once. The germline V gene has CDR1 SSHAT and CDR2 FNYEAQ (reference sequence). CDR3 length: 14 amino acids.

The receptor was isolated from an older woman with acute or convalescent COVID-19. The genes are TRBV7-7 and TRBJ2-5; maybe TRBD2 (6 bases). Sequenced sample: peripheral blood. CDR3 sequence reads: CASSFGGEGETQYF. CDR3 DNA: TGTGCTAGCAGCTTCGGGGGAGAGGGAGAGACCCAGTACTTC.